This passage covers 21 T cell receptor beta chains from one sample sequenced in a study of cytomegalovirus exposure and HLA in healthy donors. Profiling relied on immunoSEQ multiplex PCR, and the TCRdb table lists in-frame clones only, not all of them. This repertoire shows approximately 220,000 clones, 90% to 95% found once; its top ten account for more than 0.85%. The sample taken for sequencing was PBMCs. These receptors originate from a young woman in good health and CMV-seronegative.

This clone showed up just once. V gene TRBV28 combines with J gene TRBJ2-1; TRBD2 agrees at 9 bases. Germline values: CDR1 MDHEN, CDR2 SYDVKM. CDR3 length equals 14 residues. The V segment lost 3 bases and the J segment 12 bases; nucleotides outside the gene matches: 9. In DNA form, the CDR3 reads TGTGCCAGCAGTTTGCGGCGGGAGGGGGCTGGGCAGTTCTTC. Translated: CASSLRREGAGQFF.

This clone was seen a single time. V usage is TRBV5-1 and J usage is TRBJ2-1; 13 nucleotides match TRBD2. The length of the CDR3 is 20 residues. J lost 8 bases, V lost 4 bases, and 21 bases had no gene match. Germline CDR1 is SGHRS and CDR2 is YFSETQ. CDR3: CASSLPSGLAGIRLGDEQFF. The DNA for the CDR3 is TGCGCCAGCAGCCTCCCCTCGGGACTAGCGGGAATTCGGCTCGGGGATGAGCAGTTCTTC.

The CDR3 DNA follows: TGTGCCAGCAGCTTAACTCCTGAGCAGTTCTTC. It specifies CASSLTPEQFF. The V call is TRBV7-9, the J call TRBJ2-1; no reliable D call. In germline, CDR1 is SEHNR, CDR2 FQNEAQ (reference sequence). The CDR3 has 11 residues. V was pared by 2 bases and J by 9 bases, with 5 bases between.

The chain is built from TRBV9 and TRBJ2-1; D may be TRBD2 (6 bases). CDR3 length: 16 amino acids. The V gene lost 4 bases and the J gene lost 10 bases, with 24 bases spanning the gap. The germline gives CDR1 SGDLS, CDR2 YYNGEE. The CDR3 here is CASSLHRRTTRGEQFF. The CDR3 DNA reads TGTGCCAGCAGCCTTCACCGCCGGACTACCCGGGGAGAGCAGTTCTTC.

J is TRBJ2-3 and V is TRBV27; D is possibly TRBD2 (6 bases). CDR1 and CDR2 from the germline V gene are MNHEY and SMNVEV (reference sequence). The CDR3 sequence is 16 residues long. Trimming shortened V by 6 bases and J by 2 bases, and 18 bases separated the two germline ends. The CDR3 region is CASRVSGSSITDTQYF. DNA of the CDR3: TGTGCCAGCAGAGTTAGCGGTTCCTCTATCACAGATACGCAGTATTTT.

The chain links TRBV19 to TRBJ2-7; TRBD2 matches at 11 bases. This CDR3 region has 15 residues. Trimming cost V 5 bases and J 3 bases; bases outside gene matches: 6. CDR1 and CDR2 from the germline V gene are LNHDA and SQIVND (reference sequence). CDR3 loop: CASSAASGRHYEQYF. The CDR3 bases are TGTGCCAGTAGTGCCGCTAGCGGGAGGCACTACGAGCAGTACTTC.

This clone has a single count. V is TRBV5-6 and J is TRBJ2-1, with a weak D call TRBD1 (6 bases). The V end lost 2 bases, the J end lost 7 bases, and 13 bases lay between the germline ends. CDR1 SGHDT and CDR2 YYEEEE come from the germline V gene. CDR3 length equals 14 residues. CDR3 coding DNA: TGTGCCAGCAGCTTAACAGGGTCTGGGAATGAGCAGTTCTTC. As protein: CASSLTGSGNEQFF.

The chain uses TRBV7-2 and TRBJ2-3; D gene unclear. In germline, CDR1 is SGHTA, CDR2 FQGNSA. The CDR3 has 13 residues. With 5 bases removed from V and 6 bases from J, the gap between germline ends came to 12 bases. CDR3 loop: CASSPSSRDTQYF. The CDR3, as DNA: TGTGCCAGCAGCCCCTCAAGCCGGGATACGCAGTATTTT.

This clone was observed a few times. This chain uses TRBV7-9 with TRBJ2-7; 9 bases are a match to TRBD1. The CDR3 sequence is 15 residues long. CDR1 and CDR2 (germline): SEHNR, FQNEAQ (reference sequence). Germline trimming cut 4 bases from V and 3 bases from J; bases unmatched to any gene: 7. The chain's CDR3 is CASSSTGQGYYEQYF. Written as DNA, the CDR3 is TGTGCCAGCAGCTCGACGGGACAGGGATACTACGAGCAGTACTTC.

This chain connects TRBV28 to TRBJ1-6, with D maybe TRBD1 (5 bases). The V and J ends lost 7 bases and 9 bases respectively, with 10 bases between them. Germline V gives CDR1 MDHEN, CDR2 SYDVKM. There are 12 residues in the CDR3. CDR3 region: CASMGGVSPLHF. CDR3 nucleotides: TGTGCCAGCATGGGGGGGGTTTCACCCCTCCACTTT.

The CDR3 DNA follows: TGCGCCAGCAGCTTGGTGGAGGCAACTAATGAAAAACTGTTTTTT. Its protein is CASSLVEATNEKLFF. The V gene is TRBV5-1, the J gene TRBJ1-4; unclear D gene. Trimming took 0 bases from V and 0 from J, leaving 6 bases between them. In germline, CDR1 is SGHRS, CDR2 YFSETQ. The CDR3 runs to 15 residues.

The chain uses TRBV6-1 and TRBJ1-3, with a possible D match to TRBD1 (5 bases). The CDR3 is 14 residues long. CDR1 MNHNS and CDR2 SASEGT come from the germline V gene. Trimming shortened V by 4 bases and J by 4 bases, and 11 bases separated the two germline ends. The CDR3 DNA sequence: TGTGCCAGCAGTGCTGGGGACTTAGGAAACACCATATATTTT. Translated, it gives CASSAGDLGNTIYF.

This clone has only a few counts. The V call is TRBV10-1, the J call TRBJ1-1, with TRBD1 matching over 8 bases. The CDR3 spans 12 residues. Trimming took 4 bases from V and 8 from J; bases not matched to a gene: 3. Germline CDR1 is WNHNN and CDR2 is SYGVQD (reference sequence). For the CDR3, the DNA is TGCGCCAGCAGTGCGGGACAGGCAGAAGCTTTCTTT. Amino acid sequence: CASSAGQAEAFF.

The V and J genes are TRBV2 and TRBJ1-6, with 11 bases identical to TRBD1. V dropped 5 bases and J dropped 13; count of bases not matched to a gene: 13. The germline gives CDR1 SNHLY, CDR2 FYNNEI. The CDR3 spans 16 residues. The CDR3 protein is CASSYRGVDRGQPLHF. Here the CDR3 DNA reads TGTGCCAGCAGTTATCGCGGGGTGGACAGGGGGCAGCCCCTCCACTTT.

The V gene is TRBV5-8, the J gene TRBJ1-4, with D possibly TRBD1 on 5 matching bases. CDR3 length equals 12 residues. Germline CDR1 is SGHTS and CDR2 is YDEGEE. V lost 4 bases to trimming and J lost 7 bases, with 8 bases between them. CDR3 residues: CASSRRGEKLFF. In DNA, the CDR3 is TGTGCCAGCAGCCGGAGGGGTGAAAAACTGTTTTTT.

The chain joins TRBV7-3 to TRBJ2-1; 7 bases are shared with TRBD2. Germline trimming cut 5 bases from V and 9 bases from J; bases unmatched to any gene: 10. The CDR3 is 14 residues long. Germline-derived CDR1 and CDR2 are SGHTA and FQGTGA. This CDR3 is CASSLHSGGTEQFF. CDR3 in DNA: TGTGCCAGCAGCCTGCACTCGGGAGGTACTGAGCAGTTCTTC.

The chain has TRBV5-4 and TRBJ1-2, with TRBD1 as a possible D gene (6 bases). CDR3 length equals 17 residues. Germline V gene lookup returns CDR1 SGHNT and CDR2 YYREEE (reference sequence). V lost 0 bases to trimming and J lost 5 bases, with 20 bases between them. CDR3 amino acids: CASSLGGPDSLLYGYTF. DNA for the CDR3: TGTGCCAGCAGCTTGGGTGGTCCGGACAGCCTTTTGTATGGCTACACCTTC.

J is TRBJ1-3 and V is TRBV2, with a weak D call TRBD1 (6 bases). Trimming shortened V by 4 bases and J by 4 bases, and 11 bases separated the two germline ends. From germline, CDR1 is SNHLY and CDR2 FYNNEI. This CDR3 has 14 residues. This CDR3 is CASSGQATGNTIYF. CDR3 nucleotide sequence: TGTGCCAGCAGTGGACAGGCGACCGGAAACACCATATATTTT.

This chain uses TRBV4-1 with TRBJ1-2, with 8 bases aligning to TRBD1. V shed 3 bases, J shed 4 bases, and the junction held 10 bases outside the gene matches. The V gene's germline CDR1 is MGHRA and CDR2 YSYEKL. The CDR3 has 16 amino acids. Here the CDR3 DNA reads TGCGCCAGCAGCCACCGCAGGGGGCCAAGGGTCTATGGCTACACCTTC. Amino acids: CASSHRRGPRVYGYTF.

This chain connects TRBV19 to TRBJ1-5; D uncertain. Germline-derived CDR1 and CDR2 are LNHDA and SQIVND (reference sequence). The CDR3 length is 15 residues. With 2 bases removed from V and 4 bases from J, the gap between germline ends came to 12 bases. The CDR3, as DNA: TGTGCCAGTAGTATAACGGCACAGAATAATCAGCCCCAGCATTTT. It yields the protein CASSITAQNNQPQHF. The complete variable domain, with remaining parts taken from reference TRBV19 and TRBJ1-5, reads DGGITQSPKYLFRKEGQNVTLSCEQNLNHDAMYWYRQDPGQGLRLIYYSQIVNDFQKGDIAEGYSVSREKKESFPLTVTSAQKNPTAFYLCASSITAQNNQPQHFGDGTRLSIL.

The chain employs TRBV27 and TRBJ2-1, with D maybe TRBD1 (6 bases). This CDR3 comprises 14 residues. V shed 3 bases and J shed 6 bases, with 12 bases lying between them. Germline lookup yields CDR1 MNHEY and CDR2 SMNVEV (reference sequence). CDR3 DNA: TGTGCCAGCAGTTTTATGGGGGCCGGCAATGAGCAGTTCTTC. Encoded protein: CASSFMGAGNEQFF.